Following are 22 T cell receptor beta chains from one sample sequenced in a study of graft-versus-host responses after intestinal transplantation. No antigen has been identified for these receptors. TCRdb's copy holds only in-frame clones and misses some; the assay was immunoSEQ multiplex PCR. The data show about 120,000 clones, with over 80% seen just once and more than 0.095% held by the top ten. This specimen consisted of unstimulated CD4+ T cells sorted from spleen or lymph node cells, obtained before intestinal transplant. All receptors come from a human donor who received an intestinal transplant.

The chain joins TRBV2 to TRBJ1-1; the D gene is possibly TRBD1 (5 bases). The germline CDR1 and CDR2 sequences are SNHLY and FYNNEI. Trimming took 4 bases from V and 0 from J, leaving 18 bases between them. The length of the CDR3 is 17 residues. The CDR3 reads CASSAYARGFLNTEAFF. The CDR3, as DNA: TGTGCCAGCAGTGCCTATGCGAGGGGATTCCTGAACACTGAAGCTTTCTTT.

V is TRBV5-6 and J is TRBJ2-1; 9 nucleotides match TRBD2. The length of the CDR3 is 15 residues. Trimming at V came to 1 base and at J to 7 bases, leaving 6 bases not matched to a gene. CDR1 and CDR2 (germline): SGHDT, YYEEEE. The CDR3 region has the DNA TGTGCCAGCAGCTTGTTGGGACTAGCATTGAATGAGCAGTTCTTC. Residues: CASSLLGLALNEQFF.

The chain is built from TRBV5-1 and TRBJ1-1; D is unclear. Trimming cost V 4 bases and J 6 bases, with 13 bases left between them. Germline CDR1 is SGHRS and CDR2 is YFSETQ. This CDR3 region has 13 residues. The CDR3 loop reads CASSPGERAEAFF. As DNA, the CDR3 is TGCGCCAGCAGCCCCGGCGAGAGGGCTGAAGCTTTCTTT. Full variable domain (outside the CDR3, taken from reference TRBV5-1 and TRBJ1-1): KAGVTQTPRYLIKTRGQQVTLSCSPISGHRSVSWYQQTPGQGLQFLFEYFSETQRNKGNFPGRFSGRQFSNSRSEMNVSTLELGDSALYLCASSPGERAEAFFGQGTRLTVV.

The genes are TRBV27 and TRBJ2-5, with D unresolved. Germline values: CDR1 MNHEY, CDR2 SMNVEV (reference sequence). The CDR3 has 13 amino acids. Trimming pared 5 bases from V and 0 bases from J, leaving 7 bases between. CDR3 bases: TGTGCCAGCAGTCCAAAGTACCAAGAGACCCAGTACTTC. Translated: CASSPKYQETQYF.

The chain's CDR3 is CALASGEGGYTF. For the CDR3, the DNA is TGTGCCCTCGCATCAGGTGAGGGGGGCTACACCTTC. The J gene is TRBJ1-2, the V gene TRBV10-3, with D tentatively TRBD1 (5 bases). This CDR3 contains 12 residues. The germline gives CDR1 ENHRY, CDR2 SYGVKD. V lost 11 bases, J lost 8 bases, and 18 bases lay in between.

The rearrangement links TRBV7-9 to TRBJ1-5; D is unresolved. V lost 1 base to trimming and J lost 9 bases, with 7 bases between them. This CDR3 contains 12 residues. Looked up from germline, CDR1 is SEHNR and CDR2 is FQNEAQ (reference sequence). The CDR3 region has the DNA TGTGCCAGCAGCTTAGGGGATTTGCCCCAGCATTTT. It specifies CASSLGDLPQHF.

The chain carries TRBV19 and TRBJ2-4; the D is unclear. V shed 1 base and J shed 2 bases, with 6 bases lying between them. The CDR3 totals 14 residues. CDR1 is LNHDA, CDR2 SQIVND, per germline (reference sequence). The CDR3 reads CASSIGRPKNIQYF. CDR3 sequence (DNA): TGTGCCAGTAGTATAGGCCGGCCCAAAAACATTCAGTACTTC.

The chain links TRBV7-3 to TRBJ2-1; D gene ambiguous. V gave up 5 bases and J gave up 3 bases, with 11 bases separating them. There are 14 residues in the CDR3. CDR1 is SGHTA, CDR2 FQGTGA, per germline. The CDR3 region has the DNA TGTGCCAGCAGCCCCGGCGGCAGCTACAATGAGCAGTTCTTC. Its protein product is CASSPGGSYNEQFF.

V usage is TRBV6-4 and J usage is TRBJ2-3; TRBD1 matches 7 bases. The CDR3 sequence is 13 residues long. Per the germline V gene, CDR1 is MRHNA and CDR2 is SNTAGT. After removal of 2 bases from V and 11 bases from J, the junction contained 7 bases not matched to a gene. CDR3 residues: CASSDQTTGRQYF. The CDR3 coding sequence is TGTGCCAGCAGTGACCAGACGACAGGGAGGCAGTATTTT.

V usage is TRBV5-6 and J usage is TRBJ2-5; 8 nucleotides align to TRBD1. Germline CDR1 SGHDT, CDR2 YYEEEE. Trimming removed 5 bases from V and 13 bases from J; junction bases left unmatched: 16. The CDR3 runs 14 residues. CDR3 nucleotide sequence: TGTGCCAGCAGTTTCCCGGGACAGGCCATACAGGGGTACTTC. Residues: CASSFPGQAIQGYF. Looking up the rest from reference TRBV5-6 and TRBJ2-5 gives the full variable domain: DAGVTQSPTHLIKTRGQQVTLRCSPKSGHDTVSWYQQALGQGPQFIFQYYEEEERQRGNFPDRFSGHQFPNYSSELNVNALLLGDSALYLCASSFPGQAIQGYFGPGTRLLVL.

The chain uses TRBV5-6 and TRBJ1-5, with 7 bases that match TRBD1. The germline V gene encodes CDR1 SGHDT and CDR2 YYEEEE. V lost 2 bases and J lost 6; bases outside the gene matches: 5. The CDR3 extends over 14 amino acids. This chain's CDR3 is CASSFNRGIQPQHF. As DNA, the CDR3 is TGTGCCAGCAGCTTCAACAGGGGCATTCAGCCCCAGCATTTT.

The chain has TRBV7-6 and TRBJ2-7, with TRBD1 as a possible D gene (5 bases). V was trimmed by 6 bases and J by 5 bases, leaving 14 bases between them. Germline-derived CDR1 and CDR2 are SGHVS and FNYEAQ. The CDR3 runs to 13 residues. In DNA form, the CDR3 reads TGTGCCAGCAGTTACAGGTTGTCCGACGAGCAGTACTTC. Protein: CASSYRLSDEQYF.

This chain connects TRBV25-1 to TRBJ2-5; D is unclear. This CDR3 is 11 amino acids long. Germline lookup yields CDR1 MGHDK and CDR2 SYGVNS. V shed 8 bases and J shed 5 bases, with 9 bases lying between them. Here the CDR3 DNA reads TGTGCCAGCGGGGTACAGGAGACCCAGTACTTC. The encoded protein is CASGVQETQYF.

The chain employs TRBV18 and TRBJ2-3; maybe TRBD2 (5 bases). Trimming pared 2 bases from V and 9 bases from J, leaving 6 bases between. Germline CDR1 reads KGHSH; CDR2 reads LQKENI. The CDR3 is made up of 11 amino acids. In DNA, the CDR3 is TGTGCCAGCTCACCAGAGGGAACGCAGTATTTT. Translating gives CASSPEGTQYF.

V usage is TRBV28 and J usage is TRBJ2-7, with a weak D call TRBD1 (9 bases). The CDR3 has 15 residues. Per the germline V gene, CDR1 is MDHEN and CDR2 is SYDVKM. Trimming left V 5 bases short and J 4 bases short, with 18 bases between. In nucleotides, the CDR3 is TGTGCCAGCAGTGGCAGCGGGGGACAGGGTTACGAGCAGTACTTC. Its translation is CASSGSGGQGYEQYF.

V usage is TRBV5-4 and J usage is TRBJ1-5, with no clear D. Germline CDR1 reads SGHNT; CDR2 reads YYREEE (reference sequence). This CDR3 is 13 amino acids long. V was trimmed by 4 bases and J by 7 bases, leaving 12 bases between them. The CDR3 nucleotides are TGTGCCAGCAGCACTGGTCAGGACCAGCCCCAGCATTTT. As protein: CASSTGQDQPQHF.

The V and J genes are TRBV29-1 and TRBJ2-1, with 11 bases fitting TRBD1. The V segment lost 8 bases and the J segment 7 bases; nucleotides outside the gene matches: 7. Germline assignment: CDR1 SQVTM and CDR2 ANQGSEA. This CDR3 is 13 amino acids long. The CDR3 region has the DNA TGCAGCTTTGGGACAGGGGGGAAGAATGAGCAGTTCTTC. Its protein product is CSFGTGGKNEQFF.

The DNA of the CDR3 is TGCGCCAGCAGTACCCCCGGGACAGGGAAAGCTTTCTTT. It codes for CASSTPGTGKAFF. The chain joins TRBV5-1 to TRBJ1-1, with 9 bases identical to TRBD1. The V segment lost 5 bases and the J segment 9 bases; nucleotides outside the gene matches: 8. Germline CDR1 is SGHRS and CDR2 is YFSETQ. The CDR3 totals 13 residues.

The V call is TRBV6-1, the J call TRBJ2-3; D uncertain. V was clipped by 5 bases and J by 2 bases, with 5 bases between them. This CDR3 contains 12 residues. Germline CDR1 reads MNHNS; CDR2 reads SASEGT. The CDR3 region is CASSRSTDTQYF. In DNA, the CDR3 is TGTGCCAGCAGTCGGTCCACAGATACGCAGTATTTT.

The chain recombines TRBV9 with TRBJ1-1, with a possible D match to TRBD1 (5 bases). V lost 0 bases to trimming and J lost 6 bases, with 18 bases between them. Germline CDR1 is SGDLS and CDR2 is YYNGEE. The length of the CDR3 is 16 residues. The CDR3 region is CASSVGRGRTLAEAFF. CDR3 bases: TGTGCCAGCAGCGTAGGGCGGGGCAGAACATTAGCTGAAGCTTTCTTT.

This clone has only one observation. The DNA for the CDR3 is TGTGCCAGCAGTTTACGGGACAGGGGCTTCTACGAGCAGTACTTC. The encoded protein is CASSLRDRGFYEQYF. The rearrangement links TRBV28 to TRBJ2-7, with 10 bases identical to TRBD1. Losses at the gene ends were 2 bases for V and 3 bases for J; bases not matched to a gene: 4. This CDR3 comprises 15 residues. Germline V gene lookup returns CDR1 MDHEN and CDR2 SYDVKM.

The chain is built from TRBV27 and TRBJ1-3, with a possible D match to TRBD1 (5 bases). Trimming took off 8 bases at V and 5 bases at J, with 16 bases between the two ends. The CDR3 is made up of 14 amino acids. From germline, CDR1 is MNHEY and CDR2 SMNVEV (reference sequence). The CDR3 DNA follows: TGTGCCAGCCGCCGATCTGGGGCCCGAAACACCATATATTTT. Translating gives CASRRSGARNTIYF.